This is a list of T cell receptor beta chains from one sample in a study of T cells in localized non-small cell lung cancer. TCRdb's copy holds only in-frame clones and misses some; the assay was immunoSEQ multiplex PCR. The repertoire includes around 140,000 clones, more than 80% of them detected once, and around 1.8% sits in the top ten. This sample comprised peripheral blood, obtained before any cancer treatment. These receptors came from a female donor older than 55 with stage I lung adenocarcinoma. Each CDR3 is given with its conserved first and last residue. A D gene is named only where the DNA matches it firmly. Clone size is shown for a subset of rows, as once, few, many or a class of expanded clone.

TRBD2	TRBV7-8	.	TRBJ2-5	CASSPRAGGPRETQYF	TGTGCCAGCAGCCCCCGGGCGGGAGGGCCTCGGGAGACCCAGTACTTC
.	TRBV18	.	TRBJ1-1	CASSPLGVNTEAFF	TGTGCCAGCTCACCACTCGGAGTGAACACTGAAGCTTTCTTT
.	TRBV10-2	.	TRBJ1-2	CASSEVQNYGYTF	TGCGCCAGCAGTGAGGTACAGAACTATGGCTACACCTTC
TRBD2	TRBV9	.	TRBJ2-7	CASSVGSGRPSSYEQYF	TGTGCCAGCAGCGTAGGTAGCGGGAGGCCAAGCTCCTACGAGCAGTACTTC
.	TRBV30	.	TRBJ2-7	CAWNRERSYEQYF	TGTGCCTGGAATAGGGAGCGCTCCTACGAGCAGTACTTC
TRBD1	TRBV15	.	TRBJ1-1	CATSRGLQGRNTEAFF	TGTGCCACCAGCAGAGGACTACAGGGGCGGAACACTGAAGCTTTCTTT
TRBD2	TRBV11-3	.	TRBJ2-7	CASSLTSGSYEQYF	TGTGCCAGCAGCTTAACTAGCGGATCCTACGAGCAGTACTTC
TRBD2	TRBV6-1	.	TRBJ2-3	CASSGVQSGRQLRDTQYF	TGTGCCAGCAGTGGGGTTCAGAGCGGGAGACAGCTCAGAGATACGCAGTATTTT
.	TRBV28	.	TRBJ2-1	CASISGLGYNEQFF	TGTGCCAGCATCTCGGGACTGGGGTACAATGAGCAGTTCTTC
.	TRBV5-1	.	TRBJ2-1	CASSLDGEPYNEQFF	TGCGCCAGCAGCTTGGATGGGGAACCCTACAATGAGCAGTTCTTC
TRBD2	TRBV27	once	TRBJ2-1	CASNGLAGNGEQFF	TGTGCCAGCAACGGACTAGCGGGAAACGGTGAGCAGTTCTTC
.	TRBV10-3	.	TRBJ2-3	CAISDTSSTDTQYF	TGTGCCATCAGTGACACATCTAGCACAGATACGCAGTATTTT
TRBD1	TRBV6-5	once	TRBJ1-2	CASSYRDRGNYGYTF	TGTGCCAGCAGTTATAGGGACAGGGGTAACTATGGCTACACCTTC
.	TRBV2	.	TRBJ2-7	CASIDTRLTPADF	TGTGCCAGCATAGACACGCGTTTAACGCCTGCAGATTTC
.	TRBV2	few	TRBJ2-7	CASSVYEQYF	TGTGCCAGCAGTGTCTACGAGCAGTACTTC
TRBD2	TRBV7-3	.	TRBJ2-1	CASSWTSGASSSYNEQFF	TGTGCCAGCAGCTGGACTAGCGGAGCATCGAGCTCCTACAATGAGCAGTTCTTC
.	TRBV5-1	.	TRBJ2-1	CASSLGPPSHEQFF	TGCGCCAGCAGCTTGGGCCCACCCAGCCATGAGCAGTTCTTC
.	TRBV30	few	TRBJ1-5	CAWSQGYQPQHF	TGTGCCTGGTCCCAAGGGTATCAGCCCCAGCATTTT
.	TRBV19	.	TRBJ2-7	CASSFTRSSYEQYF	TGTGCCAGTAGTTTTACACGTAGCTCCTACGAGCAGTACTTC
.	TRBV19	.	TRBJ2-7	CASSTLGGPGEQYF	TGTGCCAGTAGTACTCTTGGAGGACCGGGGGAGCAGTACTTC
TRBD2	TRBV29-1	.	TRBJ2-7	CSVRSGTSSQVQYF	TGCAGCGTTAGGTCCGGGACTAGCTCCCAGGTGCAGTACTTC
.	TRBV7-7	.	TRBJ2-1	CASSEGMSYNEQFF	TGTGCCAGCTCGGAGGGGATGTCCTACAATGAGCAGTTCTTC
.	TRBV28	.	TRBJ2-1	CASSLTQHNRGGQFF	TGTGCCAGCAGTTTGACCCAACATAACAGGGGAGGGCAGTTCTTC
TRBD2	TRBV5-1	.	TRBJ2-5	CASSKKTSGILWETQYF	TGCGCCAGCAGCAAGAAGACTAGCGGGATCCTTTGGGAGACCCAGTACTTC
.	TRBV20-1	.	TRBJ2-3	CSADITDTQYF	TGCAGTGCCGACATCACAGATACGCAGTATTTT
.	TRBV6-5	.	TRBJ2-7	CASSYSRTEYEQYF	TGTGCCAGCAGTTACTCGAGGACAGAATACGAGCAGTACTTC
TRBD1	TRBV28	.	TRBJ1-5	CASSSTGTVYQPQHF	TGTGCCAGCAGTTCCACGGGGACAGTATATCAGCCCCAGCATTTT
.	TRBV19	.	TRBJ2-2	CASSIEQITGELFF	TGTGCCAGTAGTATAGAACAGATCACCGGGGAGCTGTTTTTT
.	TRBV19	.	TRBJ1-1	CASSPQGMNTEAFF	TGTGCCAGTAGTCCCCAGGGCATGAACACTGAAGCTTTCTTT
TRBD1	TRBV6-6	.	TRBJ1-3	CAGKQGSSGNTIYF	TGTGCCGGGAAACAGGGGAGCTCTGGAAACACCATATATTTT
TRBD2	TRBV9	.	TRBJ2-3	CASSVASGEFTDTQYF	TGTGCCAGCAGCGTAGCTAGCGGAGAATTCACAGATACGCAGTATTTT
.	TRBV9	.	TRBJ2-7	CASSVGPRSYEQYF	TGTGCCAGCAGCGTAGGTCCTAGGTCCTACGAGCAGTACTTC
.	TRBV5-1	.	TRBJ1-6	CASSPVIGSPLHF	TGCGCCAGCAGCCCGGTTATCGGTTCACCCCTCCACTTT
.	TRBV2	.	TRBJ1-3	CASSERVVSGNTIYF	TGTGCCAGCAGCGAAAGGGTTGTATCTGGAAACACCATATATTTT
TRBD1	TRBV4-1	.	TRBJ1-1	CASSQTGMNTEAFF	TGCGCCAGCAGCCAGACAGGGATGAACACTGAAGCTTTCTTT
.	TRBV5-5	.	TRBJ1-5	CASSLWTNSNQPQHF	TGTGCCAGCAGCTTGTGGACAAATAGCAATCAGCCCCAGCATTTT
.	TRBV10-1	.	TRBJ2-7	CASMRGDPYEQYF	TGCGCCAGCATGAGAGGGGATCCCTACGAGCAGTACTTC
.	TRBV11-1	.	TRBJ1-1	CASSSDRSTEAFF	TGTGCCAGCAGCTCAGACAGGAGTACTGAAGCTTTCTTT
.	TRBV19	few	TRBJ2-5	CASTSPGPSGTQYF	TGTGCCAGTACAAGTCCTGGCCCCTCGGGGACCCAGTACTTC
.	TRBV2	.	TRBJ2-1	CASSVERSSYNEQFF	TGTGCCAGCAGTGTTGAGCGGAGCTCCTACAATGAGCAGTTCTTC
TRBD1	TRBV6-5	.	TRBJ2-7	CASSGDRGEDEQYF	TGTGCCAGCAGTGGGGACAGGGGAGAAGACGAGCAGTACTTC
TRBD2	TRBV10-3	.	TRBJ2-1	CAMASGSQLGQFF	TGTGCCATGGCTAGCGGGAGTCAATTGGGTCAGTTCTTC
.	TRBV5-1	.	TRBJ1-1	CASSETVATEAFF	TGCGCCAGCTCCGAGACAGTAGCCACTGAAGCTTTCTTT
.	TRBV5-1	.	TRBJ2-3	CASSLDGIRTDTQYF	TGCGCCAGCAGCTTGGACGGGATCAGAACAGATACGCAGTATTTT
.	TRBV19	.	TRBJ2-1	CASRRDSYNEQFF	TGTGCCAGTAGAAGGGACTCGTACAATGAGCAGTTCTTC
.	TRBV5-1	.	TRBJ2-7	CASSSSWGASSYEQYF	TGCGCCAGCAGCTCGTCTTGGGGGGCGAGCTCCTACGAGCAGTACTTC
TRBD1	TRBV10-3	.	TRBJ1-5	CAISEGGQGLDQPQHF	TGTGCCATCAGTGAGGGGGGACAGGGGCTTGACCAGCCCCAGCATTTT
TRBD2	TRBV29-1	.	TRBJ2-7	CSVEAELTGLAGRTLSSYEQYF	TGCAGCGTTGAGGCCGAACTAACGGGACTAGCGGGACGTACACTATCATCCTACGAGCAGTACTTC
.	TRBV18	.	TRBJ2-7	CASSPTVASYEQYF	TGTGCCAGCTCACCGACAGTGGCCTCCTACGAGCAGTACTTC
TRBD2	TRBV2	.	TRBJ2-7	CASSRGLANEQYF	TGTGCCAGCAGTCGGGGACTAGCGAACGAGCAGTACTTC